Only one count was recorded for the clone carrying this T cell receptor beta chain. V lost 4 bases, J lost 5 bases, and 8 bases lay in between. Germline V gives CDR1 DFQATT, CDR2 SNEGSKA (reference sequence). The CDR3 is 11 residues long. Donors were grouped by their self-reported clinical history. Authors' methods: How many nucleated cells were present was estimated from reference gene primer amplification. Method: immunoSEQ multiplex PCR; TCRdb's copy keeps in-frame clones and lacks some. V, J and clone size were drawn from that table, and D and trimming were deduced from the DNA. The sample consists of approximately 490,000 clones, about nine tenths of them appearing once. This entry is derived from a study of blood T cell repertoires in COVID-19. Study in general: The analysed material was cDNA or gDNA that came from T cells, B-cell-depleted T cells, or PBMCs.

This TCR was recovered from a woman aged 18-29 years who had recovered from COVID-19. The sample taken for sequencing was PBMCs or T cells enriched from blood (not recorded which). V and J are TRBV20-1 and TRBJ1-1; no firm D call. CDR3 in amino acids: CSANGWTEAFF. The CDR3 nucleotides are TGCAGTGCTAACGGGTGGACTGAAGCTTTCTTT.